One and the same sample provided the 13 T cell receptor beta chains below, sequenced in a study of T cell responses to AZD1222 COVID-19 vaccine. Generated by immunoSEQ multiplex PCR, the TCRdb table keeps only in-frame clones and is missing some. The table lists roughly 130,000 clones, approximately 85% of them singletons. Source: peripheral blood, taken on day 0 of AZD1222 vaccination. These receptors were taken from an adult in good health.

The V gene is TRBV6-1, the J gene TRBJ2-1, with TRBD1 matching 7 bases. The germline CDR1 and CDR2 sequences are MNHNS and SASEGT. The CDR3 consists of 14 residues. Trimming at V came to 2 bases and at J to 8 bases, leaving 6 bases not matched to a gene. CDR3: CASSELQGLDEQFF. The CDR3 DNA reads TGTGCCAGCAGTGAACTACAGGGGTTGGATGAGCAGTTCTTC.

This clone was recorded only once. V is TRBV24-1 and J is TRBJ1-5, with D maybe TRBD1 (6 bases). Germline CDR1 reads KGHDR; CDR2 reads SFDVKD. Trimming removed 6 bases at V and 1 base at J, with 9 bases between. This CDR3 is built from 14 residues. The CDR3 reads CATSQRGSNQPQHF. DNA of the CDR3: TGTGCCACCAGTCAAAGGGGGAGCAATCAGCCCCAGCATTTT.

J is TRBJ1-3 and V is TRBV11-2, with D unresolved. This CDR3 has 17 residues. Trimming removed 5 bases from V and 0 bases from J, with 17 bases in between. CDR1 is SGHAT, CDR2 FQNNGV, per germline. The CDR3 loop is CASSAQMRPSSGNTIYF. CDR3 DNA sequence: TGTGCCAGCAGCGCTCAGATGCGGCCGAGCTCTGGAAACACCATATATTTT.

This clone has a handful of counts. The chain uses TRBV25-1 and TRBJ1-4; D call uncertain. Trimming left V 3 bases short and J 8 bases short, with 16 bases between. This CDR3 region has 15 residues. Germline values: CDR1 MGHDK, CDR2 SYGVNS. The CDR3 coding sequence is TGTGCCAGCAGTGAGCCGGGAAGGGCTGAGGAAAAACTGTTTTTT. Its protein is CASSEPGRAEEKLFF.

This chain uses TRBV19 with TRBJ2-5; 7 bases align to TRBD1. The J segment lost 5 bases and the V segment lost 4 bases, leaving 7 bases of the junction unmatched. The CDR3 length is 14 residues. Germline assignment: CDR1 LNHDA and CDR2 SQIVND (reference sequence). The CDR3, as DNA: TGTGCCAGTAGTACCCCGATCAGGGGGGAGACCCAGTACTTC. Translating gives CASSTPIRGETQYF.

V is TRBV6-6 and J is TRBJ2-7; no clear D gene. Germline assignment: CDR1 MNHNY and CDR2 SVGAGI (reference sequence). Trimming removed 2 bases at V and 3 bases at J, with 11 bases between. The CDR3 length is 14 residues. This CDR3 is CASSYQAANYEQYF. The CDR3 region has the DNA TGTGCCAGCAGTTACCAGGCGGCGAACTACGAGCAGTACTTC.

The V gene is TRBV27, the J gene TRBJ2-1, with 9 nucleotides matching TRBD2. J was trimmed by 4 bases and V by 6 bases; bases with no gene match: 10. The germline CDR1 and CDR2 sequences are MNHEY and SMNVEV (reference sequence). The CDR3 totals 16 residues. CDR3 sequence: CASRRTAGGTYNEQFF. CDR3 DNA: TGTGCCAGCAGGAGAACCGCGGGGGGGACATACAATGAGCAGTTCTTC.

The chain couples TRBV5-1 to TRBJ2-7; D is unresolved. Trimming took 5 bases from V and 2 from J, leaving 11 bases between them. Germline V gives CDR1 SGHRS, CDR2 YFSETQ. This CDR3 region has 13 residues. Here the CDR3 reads CASRVSGTYEQYF. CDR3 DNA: TGCGCCAGCAGGGTTTCCGGTACCTACGAGCAGTACTTC.

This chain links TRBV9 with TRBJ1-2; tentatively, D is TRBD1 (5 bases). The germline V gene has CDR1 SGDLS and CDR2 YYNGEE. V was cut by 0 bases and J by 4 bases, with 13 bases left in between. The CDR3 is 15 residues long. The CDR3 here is CASSVDVGEFYGYTF. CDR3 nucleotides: TGTGCCAGCAGCGTAGATGTAGGGGAGTTCTATGGCTACACCTTC. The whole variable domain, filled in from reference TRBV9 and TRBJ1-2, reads DSGVTQTPKHLITATGQRVTLRCSPRSGDLSVYWYQQSLDQGLQFLIQYYNGEERAKGNILERFSAQQFPDLHSELNLSSLELGDSALYFCASSVDVGEFYGYTFGSGTRLTVV.

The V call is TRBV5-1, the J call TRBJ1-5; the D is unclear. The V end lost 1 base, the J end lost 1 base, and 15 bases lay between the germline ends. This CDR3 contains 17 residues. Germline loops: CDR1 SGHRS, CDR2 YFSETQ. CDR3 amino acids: CASSLMGSGSSNQPQHF. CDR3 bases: TGCGCCAGCAGCTTGATGGGTTCGGGGAGCAGCAATCAGCCCCAGCATTTT.

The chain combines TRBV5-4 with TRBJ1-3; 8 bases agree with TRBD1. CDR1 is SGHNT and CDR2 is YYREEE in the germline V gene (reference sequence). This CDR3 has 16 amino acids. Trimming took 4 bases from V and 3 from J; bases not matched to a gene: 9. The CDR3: CASSQRAGGFGNTIYF. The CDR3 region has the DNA TGTGCCAGCAGCCAAAGGGCAGGGGGCTTTGGAAACACCATATATTTT.

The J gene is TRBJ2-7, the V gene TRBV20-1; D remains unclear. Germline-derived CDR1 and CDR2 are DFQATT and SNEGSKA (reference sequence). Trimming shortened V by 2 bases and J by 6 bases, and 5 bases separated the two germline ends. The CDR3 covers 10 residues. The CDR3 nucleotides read TGCAGTGCTAGACTGTCCGAGCAGTACTTC. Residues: CSARLSEQYF.

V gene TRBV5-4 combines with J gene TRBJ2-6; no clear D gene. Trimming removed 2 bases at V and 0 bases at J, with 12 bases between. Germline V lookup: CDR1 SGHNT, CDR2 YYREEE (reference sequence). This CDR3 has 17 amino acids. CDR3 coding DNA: TGTGCCAGCAGCTTTGACGGTACCATCTCTGGGGCCAACGTCCTGACTTTC. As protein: CASSFDGTISGANVLTF.